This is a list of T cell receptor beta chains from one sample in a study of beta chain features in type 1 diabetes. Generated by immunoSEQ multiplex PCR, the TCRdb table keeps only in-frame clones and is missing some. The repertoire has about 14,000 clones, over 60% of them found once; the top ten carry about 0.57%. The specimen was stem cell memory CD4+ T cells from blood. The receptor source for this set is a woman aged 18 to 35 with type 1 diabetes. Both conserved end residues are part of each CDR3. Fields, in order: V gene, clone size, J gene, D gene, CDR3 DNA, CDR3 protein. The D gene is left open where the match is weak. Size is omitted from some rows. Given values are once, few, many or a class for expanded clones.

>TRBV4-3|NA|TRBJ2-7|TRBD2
TGCGCCAGCAGCCAAGATGTCCTAACTAGCGGGAGGGCCTCCGAGCAGTACTTC
CASSQDVLTSGRASEQYF
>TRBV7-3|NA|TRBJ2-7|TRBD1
TGTGCCAGCAGCCTGGAGGGGACAGGGCCCTACGAGCAGTACTTC
CASSLEGTGPYEQYF
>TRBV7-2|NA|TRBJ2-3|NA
TGTGCCAGCAGCTCCATAACGAGTATTAGCACAGATACGCAGTATTTT
CASSSITSISTDTQYF
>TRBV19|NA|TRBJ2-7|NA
TGTGCCAGTAGTATCCAACAGGTACCTCTCGAGCAGTACTTC
CASSIQQVPLEQYF
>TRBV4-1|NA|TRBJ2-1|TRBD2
TGCGCCAGCAGCCAACCACTACTAGCGGGAGGGGATCGTGAGCAGTTCTTC
CASSQPLLAGGDREQFF
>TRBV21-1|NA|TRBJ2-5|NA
TGTGCCAGCAGCTCCCCCGGGGCCCAGGGGGAGACCCAGTACTTC
CASSSPGAQGETQYF
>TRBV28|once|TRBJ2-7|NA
TGTGCCAGCCTCGGCCAGGGAACCTACGAGCAGTACTTC
CASLGQGTYEQYF
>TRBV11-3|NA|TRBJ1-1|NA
TGTGCCAGCAGTACCGGACAGATCTACACTGAAGCTTTCTTT
CASSTGQIYTEAFF
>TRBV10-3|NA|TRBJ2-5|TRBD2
TGTGCCATCAGTGAGTCCACTAGCGGTGGAGAGACCCAGTACTTC
CAISESTSGGETQYF
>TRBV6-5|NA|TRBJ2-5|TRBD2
TGTGCCAGCAGTTACTCCGGGACTAGCGGGCAAGAGACCCAGTACTTC
CASSYSGTSGQETQYF
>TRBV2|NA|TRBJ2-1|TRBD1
TGTGCCAGCAGTCCAGAGGGACAGGGACGTTACAATGAGCAGTTCTTC
CASSPEGQGRYNEQFF
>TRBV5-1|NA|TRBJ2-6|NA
TGCGCCAGCAGCTTTGGAGCATCTGGGGCCAACGTCCTGACTTTC
CASSFGASGANVLTF
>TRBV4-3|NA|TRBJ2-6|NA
TGCGCCAGCAGCCCCCAGTGGCGGTCTGGGGCCAACGTCCTGACTTTC
CASSPQWRSGANVLTF
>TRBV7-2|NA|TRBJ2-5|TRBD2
TGTGCCAGCAGCTCTACAGCGGGGGAGACCCAGTACTTC
CASSSTAGETQYF